The rows below give T cell receptor beta chains drawn from one sample of a study of human T cells and chemical hapten exposure. TCRdb recomputed calls from the RACE reads with MiXCR, one row per CDR3 protein. The sample lists more than 250,000 distinct CDR3 sequences; around 7.3% were seen once. The sequencing used whole blood, collected in connection with sensitization to the hapten diphenylcyclopropenone (DPC). These receptors were collected from a man younger than 30 with alopecia areata. Some clones in this sample may be carry-over from other donors' samples. Both conserved end residues are part of each CDR3. A D gene is named only where the DNA matches it firmly. Expanded clones get a size class; other rows say once, few or many, or leave the size out.

>NA|TRBV5-4|NA|TRBJ2-3|14
TGTGCCAGCAGATCTGACAGAGCCACAGATACGCAGTATTTT
CASRSDRATDTQYF
>many|TRBV7-3|NA|TRBJ2-2|15
TGTGCCAGCAGCTTAACTGTGGGGGACACCGGGGAGCTGTTTTTT
CASSLTVGDTGELFF
>few|TRBV6-2/TRBV6-3|NA|TRBJ2-6|19
TGTGCCAGCGCCTATAGTATAGGACAAACTGACTCTGGGGCCAACGTCCTGACTTTC
CASAYSIGQTDSGANVLTF
>few|TRBV7-2|NA|TRBJ2-3|14
TGTGCCAGCAGCTTATTACAGGGACAAGATACGCAGTATTTT
CASSLLQGQDTQYF
>few|TRBV20-1|NA|TRBJ1-2|15
TGCAGTGCCCCCCTCCGGATCCTGACCCTCTATGGCTACACCTTC
CSAPLRILTLYGYTF
>few|TRBV12-3/TRBV12-4|NA|TRBJ1-4|13
TGTGCCAGCAGTTCCCCGGACACCCATTCGCTGTTTTTT
CASSSPDTHSLFF
>few|TRBV6-6|NA|TRBJ2-7|14
TGTGCCAGCAGTTACGGACAGAGCTCCTACGAGCAGTACTTC
CASSYGQSSYEQYF
>NA|TRBV16|NA|TRBJ1-3|17
TGTGCCAGCAGCCAATATGGACAGTTACGCTCTGGAAACACCATATATTTT
CASSQYGQLRSGNTIYF
>NA|TRBV11-3|NA|TRBJ2-5|13
TGTGCCAGCAGCTTGCAGGTAGAAGAGACCCAGTACTTC
CASSLQVEETQYF
>NA|TRBV9|NA|TRBJ2-3|12
TGTGCCAGCAGCGTACCCCGAGATACGCAGTATTTT
CASSVPRDTQYF
>many|TRBV5-1|TRBD1|TRBJ2-2|14
TGCGCCAGCACGGGACAGGGGAACACCGGGGAGCTGTTTTTT
CASTGQGNTGELFF
>NA|TRBV20-1|NA|TRBJ1-2|15
TGCAGTGCTCTCCTGGACAGAAGATCCCGCCGAGGCTACACCTTC
CSALLDRRSRRGYTF
>many|TRBV12-3/TRBV12-4|NA|TRBJ2-2|14
TGTGCCAGTCAGGCACCGTTGAACACCGGGGAGCTGTTTTTT
CASQAPLNTGELFF
>NA|TRBV3-1|TRBD2|TRBJ2-3|18
TGTGCCAGCAGCCAATATGGTAGCGGGACCAAAAGCACAGATACGCAGTATTTT
CASSQYGSGTKSTDTQYF
>NA|TRBV11-2|NA|TRBJ2-1|16
TGTGCCAGCAGCTCCGGGACCGGGACGGGCTACAATGAGCAGTTCTTC
CASSSGTGTGYNEQFF
>few|TRBV7-9|TRBD1|TRBJ1-5|16
TGTGCCAGCAGCTCCGGGACAGGGGGCTTGTATCAGCCCCAGCATTTT
CASSSGTGGLYQPQHF
>many|TRBV11-2|NA|TRBJ1-6|16
TGTGCCAGCAGCTTAGCGGCCTCTTCTCGTAATTCACCCCTCCACTTT
CASSLAASSRNSPLHF
>NA|TRBV19|NA|TRBJ1-5|14
TGTGCCAGTGACGAACGGATCCTCAATCAGCCCCAGCATTTT
CASDERILNQPQHF
>NA|TRBV12-3/TRBV12-4|NA|TRBJ2-1|14
TGTGCCAGCTCGAAGCCCCCCGGGGACAATGAGCAGTTCTTC
CASSKPPGDNEQFF
>NA|TRBV7-6|NA|TRBJ1-4|15
TGTGCCAGCAGCTTAGCGACAGCTTTTAATGAAAAACTGTTTTTT
CASSLATAFNEKLFF
>NA|TRBV5-1|TRBD2|TRBJ2-3|15
TGCGCCAGCAGCTTTAGCGGGGTGAGCACAGATACGCAGTATTTT
CASSFSGVSTDTQYF
>NA|TRBV27|TRBD1|TRBJ1-2|16
TGTGCCAGCAGCTCCCTGTTTGGGACAGGGCGTAATGGCTACACCTTC
CASSSLFGTGRNGYTF
>once|TRBV12-3/TRBV12-4|NA|TRBJ2-3|13
TGTGCCAGCAGCCCCATACGGCCCGGTACGCAGTATTTT
CASSPIRPGTQYF
>few|TRBV9|TRBD2|TRBJ2-3|15
TGTGCCAGCAGCGTAAGCGGGGTTAGCACAGATACGCAGTATTTT
CASSVSGVSTDTQYF
>NA|TRBV5-1|NA|TRBJ1-1|14
TGCGCCAGCAGCTTCGCGGGGGGCCTCACTGAAGCTTTCTTT
CASSFAGGLTEAFF
>NA|TRBV5-1|NA|TRBJ2-2|15
TGCGCCAGCAGAACCGGGACGCCGAACACCGGGGAGCTGTTTTTT
CASRTGTPNTGELFF
>NA|TRBV29-1|TRBD2|TRBJ2-3|15
TGCAGCCTCCGCCGGACTAGCGGGGCCCCGGATACGCAGTATTTT
CSLRRTSGAPDTQYF
>NA|TRBV28|NA|TRBJ1-5|16
TGTGCCAGCAGTTTGGGTCCGGGACTGATCAATCAGCCCCAGCATTTT
CASSLGPGLINQPQHF
>NA|TRBV27|TRBD1|TRBJ1-1|17
TGTGCCAGCAGTCCAGTCCGGACAGGGAAGGGGAACACTGAAGCTTTCTTT
CASSPVRTGKGNTEAFF
>NA|TRBV4-3|TRBD1|TRBJ2-2|15
TGCGCCAGCAGCCAAACACAGGGGGACACCGGGGAGCTGTTTTTT
CASSQTQGDTGELFF
>few|TRBV6-5|NA|TRBJ2-1|13
TGTGCCAGCAGTTACTCGCCGCGGGCCGAGCAGTTCTTC
CASSYSPRAEQFF
>NA|TRBV7-8|NA|TRBJ2-2|15
TGTGCCAGCAGCCCCCGCGAGGCAAACACCGGGGAGCTGTTTTTT
CASSPREANTGELFF
>few|TRBV20-1|NA|TRBJ1-5|13
TGCAGTGCCAAAAACAGTCTGGGACAGCCCCAGCATTTT
CSAKNSLGQPQHF
>NA|TRBV2|NA|TRBJ2-7|12
TGTGCCAGCCAGCCATTAACCTACGAGCAGTACTTC
CASQPLTYEQYF
>few|TRBV6-2/TRBV6-3|NA|TRBJ1-1|16
TGTGCCAGCAGCTATAATGCAGGGCGCGGAAGGGCTGAAGCTTTCTTT
CASSYNAGRGRAEAFF
>NA|TRBV5-1|TRBD1|TRBJ2-4|15
TGCGCCAGCAGCTTAAGCACAGGGGGCGAAAACATTCAGTACTTC
CASSLSTGGENIQYF
>many|TRBV7-9|NA|TRBJ1-4|15
TGTGCCAGCAGCTTAACATGGGGCAGGGATGAAAAACTGTTTTTT
CASSLTWGRDEKLFF
>NA|TRBV12-3/TRBV12-4|TRBD2|TRBJ2-1|17
TGTGCCAGCAGTTTAGCGACCCTAGCGGGGGAGGACAATGAGCAGTTCTTC
CASSLATLAGEDNEQFF
>few|TRBV4-2|TRBD2|TRBJ2-1|16
TGTGCCAGCAGCCAAGATCAGCAGCGGGGGGCGGATGAGCAGTTCTTC
CASSQDQQRGADEQFF
>NA|TRBV5-1|NA|TRBJ1-1|15
TGCGCCAGCAGCTTGGCCGGGCAGGAGTACACTGAAGCTTTCTTT
CASSLAGQEYTEAFF